This TCR beta chain was recorded in a study of T cell clones after liver transplantation. Study context: Tolerance: complete withdrawal held at least one year, liver enzymes staying within twice normal. Broader study findings: In 5 of 8 subjects, circulating graft-donor-reactive CD4 TCRbeta sequences fell significantly after transplant.

This clone was seen just once. Its antigen remains unknown. Germline V lookup: CDR1 SQVTM, CDR2 ANQGSEA. V lost 4 bases and J 0 bases, leaving 9 bases between the germline ends. This CDR3 has 13 residues. Clones were read by immunoSEQ multiplex PCR, and TCRdb kept only the in-frame ones, dropping some. The repertoire holds tens of thousands of clones, with approximately 63% as singletons. The source is a human patient who received a liver transplant. The T cells may come from the graft donor. This specimen was CD4+ T cells from blood, taken at the approximately 15-month timepoint. The V and J genes are TRBV29-1 and TRBJ2-5; D is undetermined. CDR3 loop: CSVAHSYQETQYF. CDR3 in DNA: TGCAGCGTTGCTCACAGCTACCAAGAGACCCAGTACTTC.